A selection of T cell receptor beta chains follows, all from one sample in a study of blood T cell repertoires in COVID-19. Only in-frame clones appear in the TCRdb table, and some are missing; sequencing was by immunoSEQ multiplex PCR. This repertoire shows around 400,000 clones, roughly 91% found once; its top ten account for less than 2%. Sequencing used PBMCs or T cells enriched from blood (not recorded which). The receptors were gathered from a woman aged 25 to 39 who had recovered from COVID-19. Both conserved end residues are part of each CDR3. The order of the fields is V gene, clone size, D gene, J gene, CDR3 DNA, CDR3 protein. The D gene is left open where the match is weak. Clone sizes are given selectively: once, few, many, or a class where the clone is expanded.

V: TRBV21-1
size: -
D: -
J: TRBJ2-7
DNA: TGTGCCAGCAGCAAGCGGCAGGTCTCAGTCCACGGGATCTACGAGCAGTACTTC
CDR3: CASSKRQVSVHGIYEQYF

V: TRBV7-9
size: -
D: TRBD1
J: TRBJ1-6
DNA: TGTGCCAGCAGCTTCGGACAGGACAATTCACCCCTCCACTTT
CDR3: CASSFGQDNSPLHF

V: TRBV12-5
size: -
D: TRBD2
J: TRBJ2-1
DNA: TGTGCTAGTGCTCGGTACACTAGCGGCCCGAATGAGCAGTTCTTC
CDR3: CASARYTSGPNEQFF

V: TRBV7-9
size: -
D: TRBD2
J: TRBJ2-1
DNA: TGTGCCAGCAGCTTATTGCGGGAGGGTAGCGGTTTCAATGAGCAGTTCTTC
CDR3: CASSLLREGSGFNEQFF

V: TRBV7-8
size: -
D: -
J: TRBJ1-4
DNA: TGTGCCAGCAGCCGCAGGGCAGATGAAAAACTGTTTTTT
CDR3: CASSRRADEKLFF

V: TRBV6-2/TRBV6-3
size: once
D: TRBD1
J: TRBJ1-1
DNA: TGTGCCAGCAGTTACGGGACAGGGGGTGCTGAAGCTTTCTTT
CDR3: CASSYGTGGAEAFF

V: TRBV5-1
size: -
D: TRBD1
J: TRBJ2-2
DNA: TGCGCCAGTGGACAGGGGGCAGACACCGGGGAGCTGTTTTTT
CDR3: CASGQGADTGELFF

V: TRBV28
size: -
D: -
J: TRBJ2-1
DNA: TGTGCCAGCAGTTCGATTCGACGGGGAGGCTACAATGAGCAGTTCTTC
CDR3: CASSSIRRGGYNEQFF

V: TRBV9
size: -
D: -
J: TRBJ1-6
DNA: TGTGCCAGCAGCGTACAAACAGGGTATAATTCACCCCTCCACTTT
CDR3: CASSVQTGYNSPLHF

V: TRBV6-5
size: once
D: -
J: TRBJ2-7
DNA: TGTGCCAGCAGTTACTCGGGCAGGGCCCACGAGCAGTACTTC
CDR3: CASSYSGRAHEQYF

V: TRBV7-9
size: -
D: -
J: TRBJ1-3
DNA: TGTGCCAGCAGCTTCAACAGGGTTGGAAACACCATATATTTT
CDR3: CASSFNRVGNTIYF

V: TRBV5-1
size: -
D: TRBD2
J: TRBJ2-7
DNA: TGCGCCAGCAGCCCGCTAGCGGGAGAAAAGGCCTACGAGCAGTACTTC
CDR3: CASSPLAGEKAYEQYF

V: TRBV27
size: -
D: TRBD1
J: TRBJ2-7
DNA: TGTGCCAGCAGGCCGGGACAGCCCTACGAGCAGTACTTC
CDR3: CASRPGQPYEQYF

V: TRBV2
size: -
D: -
J: TRBJ2-2
DNA: TGTGCCAGCAGTGACCTTTTACTCACCGGGGAGCTGTTTTTT
CDR3: CASSDLLLTGELFF

V: TRBV11-2
size: -
D: -
J: TRBJ2-7
DNA: TGTGCCAGCAGCTCAATCGGGCGAGAGCGGGACATCGGGCAGTACTTC
CDR3: CASSSIGRERDIGQYF

V: TRBV6-2/TRBV6-3
size: -
D: -
J: TRBJ1-5
DNA: TGTGCCAGCAGTTATTGGGCGGGAACCCCTAGCAATCAGCCCCAGCATTTT
CDR3: CASSYWAGTPSNQPQHF

V: TRBV27
size: -
D: TRBD1
J: TRBJ1-2
DNA: TGTGCCAGCAGCTTAGTCGGGACAGTGCACGGGGGCTACACCTTC
CDR3: CASSLVGTVHGGYTF

V: TRBV7-9
size: -
D: TRBD1
J: TRBJ1-1
DNA: TGTGCCAGCAGCCTCGGGACAGCCAACACTGAAGCTTTCTTT
CDR3: CASSLGTANTEAFF

V: TRBV10-3
size: -
D: TRBD1
J: TRBJ2-7
DNA: TGTGCCATCAGTGGTCCGGGACAGGGGGACGAGCAGTACTTC
CDR3: CAISGPGQGDEQYF

V: TRBV7-3
size: -
D: TRBD1
J: TRBJ2-1
DNA: TGTGCCAGCAGCTCGGACAGGGGATCCTACAATGAGCAGTTCTTC
CDR3: CASSSDRGSYNEQFF

V: TRBV27
size: -
D: TRBD1
J: TRBJ2-7
DNA: TGTGCCAGCAGCCGTACGTGGACAGGGGGTAACGAGCAGTACTTC
CDR3: CASSRTWTGGNEQYF

V: TRBV27
size: few
D: -
J: TRBJ1-6
DNA: TGTGCCAGCAGCAGGCAGTTGAATAATTCACCCCTCCACTTT
CDR3: CASSRQLNNSPLHF

V: TRBV3-1/TRBV3-2
size: -
D: -
J: TRBJ2-5
DNA: TGTGCCAGCACCTGGCGGGCGGGGAGGTACCAAGAGACCCAGTACTTC
CDR3: CASTWRAGRYQETQYF

V: TRBV28
size: once
D: TRBD1
J: TRBJ2-4
DNA: TGTGCCAGCTGGGGACAGGGGGCGTTTGGGGCCAAAAACATTCAGTACTTC
CDR3: CASWGQGAFGAKNIQYF

V: TRBV30
size: -
D: -
J: TRBJ2-5
DNA: TGTGCCTGGAGTGCGGGATTAGGAGCGACCCAGTACTTC
CDR3: CAWSAGLGATQYF

V: TRBV30
size: once
D: TRBD1
J: TRBJ1-4
DNA: TGTGCCTGGAGCCAGGGGGCTGGCGAAAAACTGTTTTTT
CDR3: CAWSQGAGEKLFF

V: TRBV5-4
size: -
D: -
J: TRBJ2-7
DNA: TGTGCCAGCAGCTTTCTCGAGCTCCGCTCCTACGAGCAGTACTTC
CDR3: CASSFLELRSYEQYF

V: TRBV27
size: -
D: -
J: TRBJ1-3
DNA: TGTGCCAGCAGTTTAGGGGGCGTCGGAAACACCATATATTTT
CDR3: CASSLGGVGNTIYF

V: TRBV29-1
size: -
D: TRBD1
J: TRBJ2-1
DNA: TGCAGCGTTGGCGTCGCTTGGACAGGGGGCCTCAATGAGCAGTTCTTC
CDR3: CSVGVAWTGGLNEQFF

V: TRBV4-2
size: -
D: -
J: TRBJ1-6
DNA: TGTGCCAGCAGCCAAGATGAAACAGTTTTGAGCTCCTATAATTCACCCCTCCACTTT
CDR3: CASSQDETVLSSYNSPLHF

V: TRBV29-1
size: -
D: TRBD2
J: TRBJ2-1
DNA: TGCAGCGTTGAAGATCGGGAGGCGAGCTCCTACAATGAGCAGTTCTTC
CDR3: CSVEDREASSYNEQFF

V: TRBV6-1
size: -
D: -
J: TRBJ2-5
DNA: TGTGCCAGCAGTGAAGTCGTCGGGGAGACCCAGTACTTC
CDR3: CASSEVVGETQYF

V: TRBV5-1
size: -
D: -
J: TRBJ2-7
DNA: TGCGCCAGCAGCTTGGGTCAGGCGAACATCTACGAGCAGTACTTC
CDR3: CASSLGQANIYEQYF

V: TRBV4-2
size: -
D: -
J: TRBJ1-4
DNA: TGTGCCAGCAGTCTAGATGCAACTAATGAAAAACTGTTTTTT
CDR3: CASSLDATNEKLFF

V: TRBV4-1
size: -
D: -
J: TRBJ2-1
DNA: TGCGCCAGCAGCCAACCCCTTAGCGGTGATGAGCAGTTCTTC
CDR3: CASSQPLSGDEQFF

V: TRBV9
size: -
D: TRBD1
J: TRBJ2-5
DNA: TGTGCCAGCAGCGTAGGACAGGGAAGGGGAGAGACCCAGTACTTC
CDR3: CASSVGQGRGETQYF

V: TRBV18
size: -
D: -
J: TRBJ1-3
DNA: TGTGCCAGCTCACTACGAGGGACTTTGAAAGACGGAAACACCATATATTTT
CDR3: CASSLRGTLKDGNTIYF

V: TRBV5-5
size: -
D: TRBD1
J: TRBJ1-2
DNA: TGTGCCAGCAGCTTCTATACCTTGACAGGGGGCGCTTGGTATGGCTACACCTTC
CDR3: CASSFYTLTGGAWYGYTF

V: TRBV7-2
size: -
D: -
J: TRBJ1-1
DNA: TGTGCCAGCAGCTTTGATGCAGGGCGAAACACTGAAGCTTTCTTT
CDR3: CASSFDAGRNTEAFF

V: TRBV2
size: -
D: -
J: TRBJ2-7
DNA: TGTGCCAGCAGTGACAGGGGCCGCTACGAGCAGTACTTC
CDR3: CASSDRGRYEQYF

V: TRBV4-1
size: few
D: -
J: TRBJ2-7
DNA: TGCGCCAGCAGCCAATCAGGCGGGCCCTCCTACGAGCAGTACTTC
CDR3: CASSQSGGPSYEQYF

V: TRBV18
size: -
D: -
J: TRBJ1-4
DNA: TGTGCCAGCTCGCCACCCCTGCAGGGGACCACTAATGAAAAACTGTTTTTT
CDR3: CASSPPLQGTTNEKLFF

V: TRBV7-2
size: -
D: -
J: TRBJ2-3
DNA: TGTGCCAGCAGCTTACGGCAGGGAGGAGATACGCAGTATTTT
CDR3: CASSLRQGGDTQYF

V: TRBV27
size: -
D: -
J: TRBJ2-3
DNA: TGTGCCAGCACTCCGGGACTTGCCACAGATACGCAGTATTTT
CDR3: CASTPGLATDTQYF

V: TRBV12-3/TRBV12-4
size: -
D: -
J: TRBJ2-1
DNA: TGTGCCAGCAGTTTGGACAGAGGCACGCAGTTCTTC
CDR3: CASSLDRGTQFF

V: TRBV7-3
size: -
D: -
J: TRBJ1-1
DNA: TGTGCCAGCAGCTTAACGGCGGGTCTGCTGATGAACACTGAAGCTTTCTTT
CDR3: CASSLTAGLLMNTEAFF

V: TRBV27
size: -
D: TRBD1
J: TRBJ1-2
DNA: TGTGCCAGCAGTTTCAGGGGGCCTGATGGCTACACCTTC
CDR3: CASSFRGPDGYTF

V: TRBV10-3
size: few
D: -
J: TRBJ2-2
DNA: TGTGCCATCACTGGGGCACGGAACACCGGGGAGCTGTTTTTT
CDR3: CAITGARNTGELFF

V: TRBV10-3
size: -
D: TRBD2
J: TRBJ2-3
DNA: TGTGCCATCAGTGTGGAGCGGGGGGGCACAGATACGCAGTATTTT
CDR3: CAISVERGGTDTQYF